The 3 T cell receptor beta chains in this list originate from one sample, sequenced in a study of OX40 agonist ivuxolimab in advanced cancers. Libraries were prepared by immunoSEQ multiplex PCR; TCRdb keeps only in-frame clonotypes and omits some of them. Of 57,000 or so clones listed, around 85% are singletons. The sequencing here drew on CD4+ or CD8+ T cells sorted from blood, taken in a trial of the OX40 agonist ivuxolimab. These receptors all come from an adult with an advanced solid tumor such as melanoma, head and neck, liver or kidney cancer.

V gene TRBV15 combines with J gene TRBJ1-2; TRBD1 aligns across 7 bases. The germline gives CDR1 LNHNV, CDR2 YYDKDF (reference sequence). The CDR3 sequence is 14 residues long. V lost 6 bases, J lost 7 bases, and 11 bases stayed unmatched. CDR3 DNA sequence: TGTGCCACCAGTAGGGCACAGGGGAACCTTGGCTACACCTTC. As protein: CATSRAQGNLGYTF.

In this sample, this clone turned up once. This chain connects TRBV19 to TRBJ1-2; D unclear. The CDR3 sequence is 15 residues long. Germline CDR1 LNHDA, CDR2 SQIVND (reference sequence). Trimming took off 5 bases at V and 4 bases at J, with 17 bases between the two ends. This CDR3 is CASSPPSGVVYGYTF. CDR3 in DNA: TGTGCCAGTAGTCCCCCCAGCGGGGTTGTCTATGGCTACACCTTC.

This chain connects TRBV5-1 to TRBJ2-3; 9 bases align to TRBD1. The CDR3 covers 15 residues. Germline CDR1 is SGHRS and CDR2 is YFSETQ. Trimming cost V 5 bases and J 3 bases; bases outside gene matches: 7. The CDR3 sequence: CASRLQGAGTDTQYF. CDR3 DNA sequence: TGCGCCAGCAGATTACAGGGGGCCGGGACAGATACGCAGTATTTT.